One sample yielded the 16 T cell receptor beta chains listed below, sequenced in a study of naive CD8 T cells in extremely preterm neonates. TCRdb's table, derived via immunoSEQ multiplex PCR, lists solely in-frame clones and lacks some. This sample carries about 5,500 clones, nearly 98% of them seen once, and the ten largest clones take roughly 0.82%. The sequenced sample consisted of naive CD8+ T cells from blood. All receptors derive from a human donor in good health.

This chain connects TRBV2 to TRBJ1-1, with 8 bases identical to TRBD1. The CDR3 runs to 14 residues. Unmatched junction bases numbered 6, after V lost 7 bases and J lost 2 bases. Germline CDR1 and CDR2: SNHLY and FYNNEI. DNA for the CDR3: TGTGCCAGCAAGACAGGGGAATTTAACACTGAAGCTTTCTTT. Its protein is CASKTGEFNTEAFF.

The CDR3 reads CASSPGEGMNTEAFF. The CDR3, as DNA: TGTGCCAGCTCCCCGGGGGAGGGCATGAACACTGAAGCTTTCTTT. This chain uses TRBV18 with TRBJ1-1, with TRBD1 as a possible D gene (5 bases). Trimming cost V 6 bases and J 0 bases, with 14 bases left between them. Germline V gene sequence: CDR1 KGHSH, CDR2 LQKENI. The CDR3 consists of 15 residues.

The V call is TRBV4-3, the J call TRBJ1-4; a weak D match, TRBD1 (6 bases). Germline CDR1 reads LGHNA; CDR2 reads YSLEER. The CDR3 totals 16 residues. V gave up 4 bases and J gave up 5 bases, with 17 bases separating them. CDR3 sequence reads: CASSRLTGKGNEKLFF. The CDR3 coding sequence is TGCGCCAGCAGCCGCCTAACAGGGAAGGGAAATGAAAAACTGTTTTTT.

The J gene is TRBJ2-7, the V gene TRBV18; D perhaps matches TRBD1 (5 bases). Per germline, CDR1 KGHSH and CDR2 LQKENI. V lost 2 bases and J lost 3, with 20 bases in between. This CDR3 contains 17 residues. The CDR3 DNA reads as TGTGCCAGCTCACCAGGGGAAGGGGCGGTTCAATTCTACGAGCAGTACTTC. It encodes CASSPGEGAVQFYEQYF.

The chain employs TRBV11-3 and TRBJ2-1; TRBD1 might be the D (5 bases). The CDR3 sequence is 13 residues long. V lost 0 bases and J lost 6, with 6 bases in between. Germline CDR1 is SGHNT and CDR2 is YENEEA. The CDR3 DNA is TGTGCCAGCAGCTTAGATGGGGCCAATGAGCAGTTCTTC. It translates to CASSLDGANEQFF.

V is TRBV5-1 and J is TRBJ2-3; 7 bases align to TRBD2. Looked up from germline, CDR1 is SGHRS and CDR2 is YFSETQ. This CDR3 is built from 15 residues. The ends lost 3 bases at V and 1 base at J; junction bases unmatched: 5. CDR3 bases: TGCGCCAGCAGCTCCAGTCGGGGGGGCACAGATACGCAGTATTTT. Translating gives CASSSSRGGTDTQYF.

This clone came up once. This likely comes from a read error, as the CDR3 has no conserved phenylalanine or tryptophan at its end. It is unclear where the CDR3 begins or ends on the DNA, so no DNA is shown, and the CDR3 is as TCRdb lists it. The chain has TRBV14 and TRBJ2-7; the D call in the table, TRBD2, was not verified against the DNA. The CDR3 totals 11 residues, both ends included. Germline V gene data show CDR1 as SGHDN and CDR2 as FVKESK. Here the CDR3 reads CASSQVGGPPS.

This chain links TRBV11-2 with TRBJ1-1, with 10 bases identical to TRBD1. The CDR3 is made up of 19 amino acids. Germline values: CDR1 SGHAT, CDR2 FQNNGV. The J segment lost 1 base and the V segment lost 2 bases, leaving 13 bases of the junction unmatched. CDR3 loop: CASSLWVQLTGGANTEAFF. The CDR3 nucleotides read TGTGCCAGCAGCTTATGGGTCCAATTGACAGGGGGCGCGAACACTGAAGCTTTCTTT.

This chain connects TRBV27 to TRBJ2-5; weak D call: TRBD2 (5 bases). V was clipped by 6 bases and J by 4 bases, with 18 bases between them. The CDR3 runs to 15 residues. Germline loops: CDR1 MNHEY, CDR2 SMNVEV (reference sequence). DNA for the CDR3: TGTGCCAGCAGCTACGGTTACGAGGCGGGAGAGACCCAGTACTTC. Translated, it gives CASSYGYEAGETQYF.

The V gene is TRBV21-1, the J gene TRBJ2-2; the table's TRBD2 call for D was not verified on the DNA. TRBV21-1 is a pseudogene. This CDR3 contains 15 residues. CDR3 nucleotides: TGTGCCAGCAGCCGGGGGGGGGCCAACACCGGGGAGCTGTTTTTT. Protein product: CASSRGGANTGELFF.

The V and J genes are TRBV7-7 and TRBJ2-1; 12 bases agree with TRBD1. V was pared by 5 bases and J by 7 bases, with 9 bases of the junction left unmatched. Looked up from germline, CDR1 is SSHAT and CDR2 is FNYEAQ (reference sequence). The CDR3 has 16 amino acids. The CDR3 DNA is TGTGCCAGCAGCCCCGGGACAGGGGGCATGATAAATGAGCAGTTCTTC. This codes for CASSPGTGGMINEQFF.

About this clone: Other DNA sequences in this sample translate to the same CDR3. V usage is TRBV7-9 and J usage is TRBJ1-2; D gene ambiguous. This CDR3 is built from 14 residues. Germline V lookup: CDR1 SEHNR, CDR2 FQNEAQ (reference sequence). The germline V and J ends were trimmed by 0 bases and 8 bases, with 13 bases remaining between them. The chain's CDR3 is CASSLALGGNGYTF. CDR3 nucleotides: TGTGCCAGCAGCTTAGCCCTTGGCGGGAACGGCTACACCTTC.

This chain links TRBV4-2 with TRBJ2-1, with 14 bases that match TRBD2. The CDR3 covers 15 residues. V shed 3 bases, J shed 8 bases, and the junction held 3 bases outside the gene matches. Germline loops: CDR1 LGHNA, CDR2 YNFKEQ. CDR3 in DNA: TGTGCCAGCAGCCAGGGGACTAGCGGGGGACATGAGCAGTTCTTC. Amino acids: CASSQGTSGGHEQFF.

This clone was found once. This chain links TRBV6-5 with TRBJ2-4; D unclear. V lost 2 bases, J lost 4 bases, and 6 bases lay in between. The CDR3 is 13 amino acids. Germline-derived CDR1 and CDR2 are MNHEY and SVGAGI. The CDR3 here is CASSYNSKNIQYF. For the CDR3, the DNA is TGTGCCAGCAGTTACAACAGTAAAAACATTCAGTACTTC.

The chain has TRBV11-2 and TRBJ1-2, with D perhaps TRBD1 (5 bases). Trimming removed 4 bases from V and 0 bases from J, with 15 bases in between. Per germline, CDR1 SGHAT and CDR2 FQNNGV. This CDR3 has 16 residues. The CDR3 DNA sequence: TGTGCCAGCAGCTCCCCCGGACACCGGTCTAACTATGGCTACACCTTC. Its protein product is CASSSPGHRSNYGYTF.

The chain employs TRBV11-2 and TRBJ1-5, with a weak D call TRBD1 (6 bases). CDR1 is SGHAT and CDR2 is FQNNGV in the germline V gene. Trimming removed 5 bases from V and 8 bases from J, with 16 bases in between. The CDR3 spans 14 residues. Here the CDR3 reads CASSPRRGDEPQHF. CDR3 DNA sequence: TGTGCCAGCAGCCCTCGCAGGGGAGATGAGCCCCAGCATTTT.